The sequence of this TCR beta chain was determined in a study of cytomegalovirus exposure and HLA in healthy donors. Overall study context: Inside one of the first data releases sat some 85 million unique TCRs taken from HLA-typed donors. Notes on the study in general: Despite most TCR sequences being rare, some public TCRs occurred in many donors. For most TCR beta V segments, an earlier analysis put the productive rate at about 87% or about 30% of the time. The availability of immune exposure information extended only to CMV serostatus.

Primers for the PCR totalled 60 Vbeta and 13 Jbeta. Repertoires were generated with immunoSEQ multiplex PCR, while TCRdb's copy carries only in-frame clones and drops some. This table has fewer than 200,000 clones, more than 85% appearing once. There are a few counts of this clone. Its antigen is unidentified. The V and J ends lost 3 bases and 1 base respectively, with 17 bases between them. This CDR3 is 17 amino acids long. In germline, CDR1 is SGDLS, CDR2 YYNGEE. The source material was PBMCs. This clonotype originated in a girl less than two years old in good health and CMV-seronegative. The chain recombines TRBV9 with TRBJ2-1, with D perhaps matching TRBD2 (6 bases). The CDR3 sequence is CASSARWRDESYNEQFF. The CDR3 region has the DNA TGTGCCAGCAGCGCTCGTTGGAGGGATGAATCCTACAATGAGCAGTTCTTC.